The 25 T cell receptor beta chains below were found in one sample sequenced in a study of neoadjuvant anti-PD-1 for oral cavity cancer. Libraries were prepared by immunoSEQ multiplex PCR; TCRdb keeps only in-frame clonotypes and omits some of them. The sample consists of 13,000 to 15,000 clones, about 59% of them appearing once. The sample consisted of PBMCs, taken before nivolumab (anti-PD-1) treatment. The receptors originated from a person aged 35-79 years with oral cavity squamous cell carcinoma.

The DNA of the CDR3 is TGCGCCAGCGGAGGGGGCTTGAACAATCAGCCCCAGCATTTT. It yields the protein CASGGGLNNQPQHF. V gene TRBV4-1 combines with J gene TRBJ1-5; TRBD1 matches 7 bases. CDR1 is MGHRA, CDR2 YSYEKL, per germline. The V segment lost 8 bases and the J segment 3 bases; nucleotides outside the gene matches: 7. The CDR3 has 14 residues.

The V call is TRBV10-3, the J call TRBJ1-2; the D gene is possibly TRBD1 (6 bases). The length of the CDR3 is 12 residues. The V end lost 6 bases, the J end lost 8 bases, and 13 bases lay between the germline ends. Germline V gives CDR1 ENHRY, CDR2 SYGVKD. For the CDR3, the DNA is TGTGCCATCAGACAGGGATTAGGAGGCTACACCTTC. It is translated as CAIRQGLGGYTF.

The genes are TRBV6-1 and TRBJ1-5, with 7 bases lining up with TRBD1. The germline gives CDR1 MNHNS, CDR2 SASEGT. This CDR3 has 13 residues. The J segment lost 5 bases and the V segment lost 6 bases, leaving 4 bases of the junction unmatched. CDR3 residues: CASSADRDQPQHF. The CDR3 DNA sequence: TGTGCCAGCAGCGCTGACAGGGATCAGCCCCAGCATTTT.

This CDR3 reads CASSLEANYGYTF. CDR3 bases: TGCGCCAGCAGCTTGGAAGCTAACTATGGCTACACCTTC. This rearrangement joins TRBV5-1 to TRBJ1-2; no clear D gene. This CDR3 has 13 residues. Germline assignment: CDR1 SGHRS and CDR2 YFSETQ. With 0 bases removed from V and 0 bases from J, the gap between germline ends came to 3 bases.

This sequence joins TRBV19 and TRBJ1-1; D perhaps matches TRBD1 (5 bases). This CDR3 is built from 14 residues. V was trimmed by 5 bases and J by 3 bases, leaving 13 bases between them. Germline CDR1 LNHDA, CDR2 SQIVND (reference sequence). CDR3: CASSLRGWDTEAFF. The CDR3 nucleotides read TGTGCCAGTAGTTTACGGGGCTGGGACACTGAAGCTTTCTTT.

The chain couples TRBV5-1 to TRBJ2-1; 9 nucleotides agree with TRBD2. V trimming: 0 bases; J trimming: 1 base; junction bases outside the gene matches: 5. This CDR3 has 17 amino acids. Germline V gene data show CDR1 as SGHRS and CDR2 as YFSETQ. The CDR3 DNA sequence: TGCGCCAGCAGCTTGGACCCTAGCGGGACTTCCTACAATGAGCAGTTCTTC. This translates into CASSLDPSGTSYNEQFF.

This chain joins TRBV6-6 and TRBJ1-5; 7 nucleotides line up with TRBD1. Looked up from germline, CDR1 is MNHNY and CDR2 is SVGAGI (reference sequence). The CDR3 runs to 16 residues. The ends lost 6 bases at V and 3 bases at J; junction bases unmatched: 11. The CDR3 sequence is CASRDRTGRSNQPQHF. The CDR3 bases are TGTGCCAGCAGGGACCGGACAGGACGATCCAATCAGCCCCAGCATTTT.

V and J are TRBV10-3 and TRBJ2-7; D gene unclear. This CDR3 spans 13 amino acids. Germline CDR1 and CDR2: ENHRY and SYGVKD. Trimming removed 0 bases at V and 5 bases at J, with 8 bases between. As DNA, the CDR3 is TGTGCCATCAGTGAGTCGAAGGACCACGAGCAGTACTTC. Translation gives CAISESKDHEQYF.

The chain recombines TRBV6-6 with TRBJ2-3; 7 bases agree with TRBD2. The length of the CDR3 is 15 residues. V shed 5 bases and J 4 bases; nucleotides not matched to a gene: 9. Germline CDR1 MNHNY, CDR2 SVGAGI (reference sequence). For the CDR3, the DNA is TGTGCCAGCAGTCCAGGACTAGTTCTGGCAGATACGCAGTATTTT. This sequence encodes CASSPGLVLADTQYF.

The chain couples TRBV7-6 to TRBJ2-5, with 7 bases aligning to TRBD1. The germline V gene has CDR1 SGHVS and CDR2 FNYEAQ. CDR3 size: 14 residues. J lost 13 bases, V lost 0 bases, and 11 bases had no gene match. The chain's CDR3 is CASSLADRWTGAYF. The CDR3 DNA reads TGTGCCAGCAGCTTAGCGGACAGGTGGACTGGAGCGTACTTC.

V is TRBV6-5 and J is TRBJ2-1, with D possibly being TRBD2 (5 bases). The V end was cut by 0 bases, the J end by 6 bases, with 12 bases between. Germline-derived CDR1 and CDR2 are MNHEY and SVGAGI. The CDR3 covers 15 residues. In DNA, the CDR3 is TGTGCCAGCAGTTACTCGAGGGCGCCCTTCAATGAGCAGTTCTTC. This encodes CASSYSRAPFNEQFF.

This clone was found a few times. Sequence at one end of the junction differs from germline and may be a read error. The rearrangement joins TRBV7-7 to TRBJ2-5; 7 bases fit TRBD1. The germline gives CDR1 SSHAT, CDR2 FNYEAQ (reference sequence). The CDR3 runs 15 residues. In nucleotides, the CDR3 is TGTGCTAGCAGCTTAGGGACAGAGGGTACAGAGACCCAGTACTTC. Its translation: CASSLGTEGTETQYF.

This rearrangement joins TRBV19 to TRBJ2-7; no clear D. The CDR3 totals 11 residues. Germline loops: CDR1 LNHDA, CDR2 SQIVND (reference sequence). V gave up 5 bases and J gave up 3 bases, with 5 bases separating them. The DNA for the CDR3 is TGTGCCAGTAGTTGGAGCTACGAGCAGTACTTC. As protein: CASSWSYEQYF.

A few counts support this clone. The chain uses TRBV4-1 and TRBJ1-3; 8 bases are a match to TRBD1. The CDR3 covers 17 residues. Looked up from germline, CDR1 is MGHRA and CDR2 is YSYEKL. J was trimmed by 0 bases and V by 1 base; bases with no gene match: 5. CDR3 region: CASSQVLGQASGNTIYF. For the CDR3, the DNA is TGCGCCAGCAGCCAAGTTTTGGGACAGGCCTCTGGAAACACCATATATTTT.

This clone has more than one count but fewer than ten. The J gene is TRBJ2-1, the V gene TRBV27; no firm D call. The CDR3 consists of 11 residues. CDR1 and CDR2 (germline): MNHEY, SMNVEV (reference sequence). The V end lost 6 bases, the J end lost 4 bases, and 4 bases lay between the germline ends. CDR3 DNA sequence: TGTGCCAGCAGGGAGTACAATGAGCAGTTCTTC. Its protein is CASREYNEQFF.

The V gene is TRBV6-5, the J gene TRBJ2-2; no definite D call. Per germline, CDR1 MNHEY and CDR2 SVGAGI. V was shortened by 2 bases and J by 4 bases, with 11 bases between the two germline ends. The CDR3 sequence is 15 residues long. The CDR3: CASSYDLLPTGELFF. The CDR3 coding sequence is TGTGCCAGCAGTTACGATTTACTGCCCACCGGGGAGCTGTTTTTT.

J is TRBJ1-4 and V is TRBV6-5; no clear D. CDR3 length equals 11 residues. The V gene lost 4 bases and the J gene lost 4 bases, with 1 base spanning the gap. Germline V gene lookup returns CDR1 MNHEY and CDR2 SVGAGI. CDR3 sequence: CASSFNEKLFF. In DNA form, the CDR3 reads TGTGCCAGCAGTTTTAATGAAAAACTGTTTTTT.

A few counts support this clone. This chain links TRBV10-3 with TRBJ1-2; D not resolved. Looked up from germline, CDR1 is ENHRY and CDR2 is SYGVKD. The CDR3 length is 12 residues. The V end lost 6 bases, the J end lost 1 base, and 6 bases lay between the germline ends. Written as DNA, the CDR3 is TGTGCCATCAGCAATGTTAACTATGGCTACACCTTC. Translated, it gives CAISNVNYGYTF.

This rearrangement joins TRBV6-1 to TRBJ2-7; either TRBD1 or TRBD2 may fit D (6 bases each). V lost 8 bases and J 3 bases, leaving 11 bases between the germline ends. The CDR3 spans 12 residues. Germline values: CDR1 MNHNS, CDR2 SASEGT. The CDR3 spells CASRGRGYEQYF. CDR3 in DNA: TGTGCCAGCCGGGGGCGAGGCTACGAGCAGTACTTC.

This chain links TRBV5-1 with TRBJ2-5; D is ambiguous. This CDR3 has 13 residues. The V end was cut by 4 bases, the J end by 4 bases, with 11 bases between. The germline V gene encodes CDR1 SGHRS and CDR2 YFSETQ. The CDR3, as DNA: TGCGCCAGCAGCCAAGTAGCAAGAGAGACCCAGTACTTC. Translating it yields CASSQVARETQYF.

This sequence joins TRBV7-3 and TRBJ2-2, with 8 bases lining up with TRBD2. CDR3 length: 15 residues. The V segment lost 8 bases and the J segment 3 bases; nucleotides outside the gene matches: 8. The germline V gene encodes CDR1 SGHTA and CDR2 FQGTGA. The chain's CDR3 is CASQGGGLHTGELFF. The CDR3 nucleotides are TGTGCCAGCCAAGGCGGGGGGTTGCACACCGGGGAGCTGTTTTTT.

The rearrangement joins TRBV9 to TRBJ2-4; 8 bases match TRBD2. In germline, CDR1 is SGDLS, CDR2 YYNGEE. This CDR3 has 16 residues. The ends lost 0 bases at V and 6 bases at J; junction bases unmatched: 8. The CDR3 spells CASSVAAGVRGNIQYF. CDR3 nucleotides: TGTGCCAGCAGCGTAGCAGCGGGGGTACGGGGAAACATTCAGTACTTC. The variable domain in full, with the rest retrieved from reference TRBV9 and TRBJ2-4, is DSGVTQTPKHLITATGQRVTLRCSPRSGDLSVYWYQQSLDQGLQFLIQYYNGEERAKGNILERFSAQQFPDLHSELNLSSLELGDSALYFCASSVAAGVRGNIQYFGAGTRLSVL.

This chain links TRBV7-9 with TRBJ1-2; D not certain. The CDR3 extends over 16 amino acids. CDR1 is SEHNR, CDR2 FQNEAQ, per germline (reference sequence). Trimming took 1 base from V and 7 from J, leaving 19 bases between them. CDR3 protein: CASSLEMQALDRGYTF. CDR3 coding DNA: TGTGCCAGCAGCTTAGAAATGCAGGCGCTTGACCGTGGCTACACCTTC.

This clone turned up a few times. The DNA for the CDR3 is TGCAGCGTTGAAGATCCAGCGGAGGTCCTGAAGCAGTTCTTC. It is translated as CSVEDPAEVLKQFF. The chain employs TRBV29-1 and TRBJ2-1, with a possible D match to TRBD2 (5 bases). Germline lookup yields CDR1 SQVTM and CDR2 ANQGSEA. The V and J ends lost 0 bases and 11 bases respectively, with 17 bases between them. The CDR3 has 14 residues.

The gene calls are TRBV5-1 and TRBJ2-1; 9 nucleotides match TRBD2. The CDR3 is made up of 16 amino acids. Germline assignment: CDR1 SGHRS and CDR2 YFSETQ. V was clipped by 3 bases and J by 4 bases; unmatched bases: 8. The DNA of the CDR3 is TGCGCCAGCAGCTCGACTAGCGGCCCCCCTTACAATGAGCAGTTCTTC. It specifies CASSSTSGPPYNEQFF. The full variable domain, with the rest looked up from reference TRBV5-1 and TRBJ2-1, is KAGVTQTPRYLIKTRGQQVTLSCSPISGHRSVSWYQQTPGQGLQFLFEYFSETQRNKGNFPGRFSGRQFSNSRSEMNVSTLELGDSALYLCASSSTSGPPYNEQFFGPGTRLTVL.